This record concerns one T cell receptor (beta chain) sequence. Its target is not known. There was one heparinised blood draw per donor, averaging about 116 mL. Without exception, sorted populations had purity beyond 98%. The isolated RNA, all of it, was reverse transcribed, so expressed TCRB transcripts were what got sequenced. About 3.4 million reads on average were seen across naive, central memory and regulatory T cell samples. The assay was immunoSEQ multiplex PCR, and TCRdb's table has in-frame clones only and misses some. In the table there are around 690,000 clones, around 12% of which are singletons. The data stem from a study of beta chain features in type 1 diabetes. Findings and limits, study-wide: Sequencing of cDNA might inflate the share of cells that strongly express TCR. Shortening that was moderate but significant affected the TCRB CDR3s of Type 1 diabetes patients in all four CD4+ subsets.

CDR1 is KGHSH, CDR2 LQKENI, per germline. The V and J ends lost 4 bases and 2 bases respectively, with 15 bases between them. The CDR3 totals 16 residues. The origin of this receptor is a man aged 30 to 39 with type 1 diabetes. The chain couples TRBV18 to TRBJ1-5; D is uncertain. The sample comprised naive CD4+ T cells from blood. CDR3 amino acids: CASSQSNWQGNQPQHF. The CDR3 DNA reads as TGTGCCAGCTCACAGTCTAATTGGCAGGGCAATCAGCCCCAGCATTTT.